Included here is one T cell receptor beta chain sequence, with context. What it binds is not known. Per the original data handling: Without quality scores, immunoSEQ junctional reads could not be filtered like full-length reads. Method: immunoSEQ multiplex PCR; TCRdb's copy keeps in-frame clones and lacks some. V, J and clone size reflect that table, while D and trimming were determined from the DNA. The table records 550,000 to 750,000 clones, approximately 90% of them present only once. This sample was included in a study of shared clonotypes between healthy human individuals. Study observations and caveats: Clonotypes which were not shared had lower generation probabilities than clonotypes that all four donors shared.

V was pared by 5 bases and J by 7 bases, with 21 bases between. The CDR3 sequence is 16 residues long. Looked up from germline, CDR1 is KGHSH and CDR2 is LQKENI. Naive CD8 isolation took CD45RO-negative cells positively selected for CCR7 and excluded terminally differentiated effector memory CD45RA+ cells. All donors were Caucasian adults living in Nashville, Tennessee. Sequencing used naive CD8+ T cells sorted from blood. This sequence was found in a man aged 25-45 years in good health. The chain carries TRBV18 and TRBJ2-1; TRBD1 is a possible D gene (5 bases). In DNA form, the CDR3 reads TGTGCCAGCTCAGTCACAGGCGCTAGTTATATAAATGAGCAGTTCTTC. Its protein product is CASSVTGASYINEQFF.